Below, 12 T cell receptor beta chains from the same sample are listed, as sequenced in a study of blood T cells in healthy people across ages. With a J-beta primer mix and a sample-barcoded 5' primer, a second PCR ran about 6 to 11 cycles. Each CDR3 protein is one row after TCRdb ran MiXCR on the 5' RACE reads. The table lists roughly 2 million distinct CDR3 sequences, less than 50% of them singletons, with more than 2% in the top ten. The sequencing input was blood. These receptors all come from a woman in her thirties or forties in good health.

The chain employs TRBV20-1 and TRBJ1-6; no clear D gene. This CDR3 is built from 16 residues. CDR1 and CDR2 from the germline V gene are DFQATT and SNEGSKA (reference sequence). V gave up 4 bases and J gave up 9 bases, with 22 bases separating them. This CDR3 reads CSAKVPSPLIGSPLHF. DNA of the CDR3: TGCAGTGCTAAAGTTCCATCTCCCCTTATAGGTTCACCCCTCCACTTT.

The genes are TRBV20-1 and TRBJ2-1, with 14 bases fitting TRBD2. CDR1 and CDR2 from the germline V gene are DFQATT and SNEGSKA (reference sequence). Unmatched junction bases numbered 10, after V lost 0 bases and J lost 6 bases. The CDR3 is made up of 18 amino acids. CDR3: CSAREYGLAGGSANEQFF. The DNA of the CDR3 is TGCAGTGCTAGAGAGTATGGACTAGCGGGGGGTTCTGCCAATGAGCAGTTCTTC.

The chain joins TRBV20-1 to TRBJ2-5; D gene ambiguous. The J call may be mistaken, given a closer DNA end match to TRBJ2-7. The CDR3 length is 11 residues. The germline gives CDR1 DFQATT, CDR2 SNEGSKA (reference sequence). This CDR3 is CSVQRSSEQYF. In DNA, the CDR3 is TGCAGTGTACAGAGATCCAGCGAGCAGTACTTC.

The chain is built from TRBV11-2 and TRBJ2-7, with D perhaps being TRBD1 or TRBD2 (5 bases each). Trimming pared 4 bases from V and 1 base from J, leaving 17 bases between. This CDR3 has 16 amino acids. CDR1 and CDR2 (germline): SGHAT, FQNNGV. The CDR3 spells CASSSLLGWGSYEQYF. As DNA, the CDR3 is TGTGCCAGCAGCTCTCTCCTCGGCTGGGGGTCCTACGAGCAGTACTTC.

This clonotype was counted a few times. CDR3 sequence reads: CASSYSHSRPRNIQYF. The CDR3 DNA reads as TGTGCCAGCAGTTACTCCCATTCGCGCCCACGCAACATTCAGTACTTC. V gene TRBV6-2 or TRBV6-3 combines with J gene TRBJ2-4; D unresolved. Germline V gene data show CDR1 as MNHEY and CDR2 as SVGEGT. Trimming stripped 0 bases from V and 7 bases from J, with 16 bases between. This CDR3 comprises 16 residues.

V gene TRBV10-3 combines with J gene TRBJ1-2; D unclear. The CDR3 runs 11 residues. V gave up 4 bases and J gave up 5 bases, with 5 bases separating them. Germline lookup yields CDR1 ENHRY and CDR2 SYGVKD. Written as DNA, the CDR3 is TGTGCCATCAGTGGCGGGTATGGCTACACCTTC. This sequence encodes CAISGGYGYTF.

This chain links TRBV12-3 or TRBV12-4 with TRBJ1-2; possibly TRBD1 for D (5 bases). CDR3 length equals 15 residues. Trimming shortened V by 6 bases and J by 3 bases, and 17 bases separated the two germline ends. CDR3 region: CASSNRPGPYYGYTF. The CDR3, as DNA: TGTGCCAGCAGCAACAGACCGGGACCTTACTATGGCTACACCTTC.

The chain carries TRBV6-5 and TRBJ2-4; D may be TRBD1 (6 bases). The J call may be wrong; the DNA end is better matched by TRBJ2-7. The CDR3 spans 14 residues. CDR1 and CDR2 (germline): MNHEY, SVGAGI. The CDR3 reads CASSWLGTPYEQYF. CDR3 nucleotide sequence: TGTGCCAGCAGTTGGTTGGGGACACCGTACGAGCAGTACTTC.

There are many counts of this clonotype. The chain links TRBV20-1 to TRBJ2-5; TRBD2 matches 15 bases. The CDR3 length is 18 residues. Germline CDR1 and CDR2: DFQATT and SNEGSKA (reference sequence). Trimming at V came to 6 bases and at J to 2 bases, leaving 13 bases not matched to a gene. As DNA, the CDR3 is TGCAGTGCGACCAACCCGCCCGGGACTAGCGGGGGGCAAGAGACCCAGTACTTC. Protein: CSATNPPGTSGGQETQYF.

The chain carries TRBV18 and TRBJ2-5; D uncertain. The V gene's germline CDR1 is KGHSH and CDR2 LQKENI. This CDR3 is 14 amino acids long. Deletions cut 1 base from V and 4 bases from J, with 10 bases between. CDR3 DNA sequence: TGTGCCAGCTCACCACAATTGGGCAGAGAGACCCAGTACTTC. Translation: CASSPQLGRETQYF.

The chain links TRBV11-2 to TRBJ2-5; D is perhaps TRBD1 (6 bases). The CDR3 extends over 15 amino acids. The germline gives CDR1 SGHAT, CDR2 FQNNGV. The ends were cut back, 5 bases at V and 2 bases at J, with 15 bases in the middle. The CDR3 sequence is CASSRVGHSQETQYF. The CDR3 DNA reads TGTGCCAGCAGCAGGGTGGGACACAGTCAAGAGACCCAGTACTTC.

The chain carries TRBV3-1 and TRBJ2-3; D might be TRBD2 (5 bases). Germline CDR1 LGHDT, CDR2 YNNKEL (reference sequence). Trimming removed 6 bases at V and 5 bases at J, with 6 bases between. CDR3 length: 11 residues. Written as DNA, the CDR3 is TGTGCCAGCAGACGGGAAGATACGCAGTATTTT. Residues: CASRREDTQYF.